This record looks at one T cell receptor beta chain sequence and its context. The antigen remains unidentified. The source of the sample is a study of vaccination effects on CD4 cells after COVID-19. The study, taken as a whole, reports: Few convalescent patients, and no early post-infection timepoints, were available to the study.

Antigen-specific CD4+ T cells were expanded with viral peptide pools in the ViraFEST assay before sequencing. An approximately 10-day culture period preceded the isolation of CD4+ T cells. Vaccine recipients had no previous SARS-CoV-2 infection; their nucleocapsid antibodies were negative. Some clones are missing from TCRdb's copy, which holds only in-frame ones; the method was immunoSEQ multiplex PCR. In the table there are about 41,000 clones, roughly 70% of which are singletons. The TCR originated in a human donor who received a COVID-19 vaccine. The source was CD4+ T cells from PBMCs cultured with HCoV-OC43 spike peptides, collected before COVID-19 vaccination. Described subset: HCoV-OC43 spike overlapping peptide pool stimulation.

CDR3 DNA: TGTGCCAGCAGCGAGGGACAGAGCTCCTACAATGAGCAGTTCTTC. It codes for CASSEGQSSYNEQFF. J is TRBJ2-1 and V is TRBV11-3, with TRBD1 identical over 7 bases. V was pared by 5 bases and J by 0 bases, with 4 bases of the junction left unmatched. CDR3 length: 15 residues. Germline CDR1 and CDR2: SGHNT and YENEEA. Combining the CDR3 with reference TRBV11-3 and TRBJ2-1 gives the whole variable domain EAGVVQSPRYKIIEKKQPVAFWCNPISGHNTLYWYLQNLGQGPELLIRYENEEAVDDSQLPKDRFSAERLKGVDSTLKIQPAELGDSAVYLCASSEGQSSYNEQFFGPGTRLTVL.